This T cell receptor (beta chain) was retrieved from a study of long-term antiretroviral therapy in people with HIV. Per the germline V gene, CDR1 is LNHDA and CDR2 is SQIVND (reference sequence). V lost 10 bases to trimming and J lost 0 bases, with 21 bases between them. The CDR3 has 17 amino acids. The run of the v3.0 immunoSEQ assay was at survey level. Repertoires were generated with immunoSEQ multiplex PCR, while TCRdb's copy carries only in-frame clones and drops some. The sample holds 19,000 or so clones, 78% seen once. This clone occurred once. Here the sequenced sample was unsorted PBMCs, taken at the start of antiretroviral therapy, before treatment. The chain links TRBV19 to TRBJ2-2; a possible D gene is TRBD2 (6 bases). The sequence derives from a woman in her thirties or forties with HIV. CDR3 sequence (DNA): TGTGCCAACACACGCGGGTACCCGGGGGCGAACACCGGGGAGCTGTTTTTT. The encoded protein is CANTRGYPGANTGELFF. The full variable domain, with the rest looked up from reference TRBV19 and TRBJ2-2, is DGGITQSPKYLFRKEGQNVTLSCEQNLNHDAMYWYRQDPGQGLRLIYYSQIVNDFQKGDIAEGYSVSREKKESFPLTVTSAQKNPTAFYLCANTRGYPGANTGELFFGEGSRLTVL.